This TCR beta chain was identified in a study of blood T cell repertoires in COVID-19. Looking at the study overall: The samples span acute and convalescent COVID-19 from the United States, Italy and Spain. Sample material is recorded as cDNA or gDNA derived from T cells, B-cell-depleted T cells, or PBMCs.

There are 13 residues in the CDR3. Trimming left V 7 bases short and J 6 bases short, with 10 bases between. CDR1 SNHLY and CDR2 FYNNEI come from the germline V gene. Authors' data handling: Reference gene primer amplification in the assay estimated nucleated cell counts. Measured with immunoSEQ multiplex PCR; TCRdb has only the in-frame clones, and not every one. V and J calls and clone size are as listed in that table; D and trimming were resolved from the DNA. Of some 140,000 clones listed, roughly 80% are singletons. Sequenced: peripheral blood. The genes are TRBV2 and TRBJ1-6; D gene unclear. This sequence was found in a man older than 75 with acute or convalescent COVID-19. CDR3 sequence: CASNPEINSPLHF. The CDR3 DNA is TGTGCCAGCAACCCTGAGATTAATTCACCCCTCCACTTT.